This passage covers 29 T cell receptor beta chains from one sample sequenced in a study of response to subunit inactivated influenza vaccine. MiXCR, applied by TCRdb to the RT-PCR reads, yields one record per CDR3 protein. The sample includes 710,000 or so distinct CDR3 sequences, 15% to 19% of them seen just once. Sample: PBMCs from blood, taken approximately 12 days after vaccination. The receptors were sampled from a man aged 50-59 years who received an inactivated influenza vaccine.

J is TRBJ2-1 and V is TRBV7-2; D gene uncertain. The ends were cut back, 1 base at V and 9 bases at J, with 10 bases in the middle. Germline V gives CDR1 SGHTA, CDR2 FQGNSA. The CDR3 runs 13 residues. The CDR3 DNA reads as TGTGCCAGCAGCTTAGATTACCCGGGTGAGCAGTTCTTC. As protein: CASSLDYPGEQFF.

The V gene is TRBV12-3 or TRBV12-4, the J gene TRBJ2-7; a weak D match, TRBD1 (5 bases). The CDR3 runs to 14 residues. With 2 bases removed from V and 4 bases from J, the gap between germline ends came to 12 bases. Here the CDR3 reads CASSLIGQLYEQYF. CDR3 DNA sequence: TGTGCCAGCAGTTTAATAGGACAATTGTACGAGCAGTACTTC.

There are a few counts of this clonotype. DNA for the CDR3: TGTGCCAGCAGTCGTCGGGGGAGGGCCGATACAGATACGCAGTATTTT. Translated, it gives CASSRRGRADTDTQYF. V and J are TRBV7-2 and TRBJ2-3; 7 bases align to TRBD2. Per the germline V gene, CDR1 is SGHTA and CDR2 is FQGNSA. This CDR3 is built from 16 residues. J gave up 3 bases and V 6 bases, and 12 bases lay outside the gene matches. Drawing the rest from reference TRBV7-2 and TRBJ2-3, the complete variable domain is GAGVSQSPSNKVTEKGKDVELRCDPISGHTALYWYRQSLGQGLEFLIYFQGNSAPDKSGLPSDRFSAERTGGSVSTLTIQRTQQEDSAVYLCASSRRGRADTDTQYFGPGTRLTVL.

This chain links TRBV11-2 with TRBJ2-2, with 8 positions matching TRBD2. The ends lost 7 bases at V and 5 bases at J; junction bases unmatched: 9. Germline V lookup: CDR1 SGHAT, CDR2 FQNNGV. The CDR3 spans 15 residues. CDR3 bases: TGTGCCAGCACCCAAACAGCGGGAGTTACCGGGGAGCTGTTTTTT. Protein product: CASTQTAGVTGELFF.

The rearrangement joins TRBV7-2 to TRBJ2-5; TRBD1 is a possible D gene (6 bases). Germline loops: CDR1 SGHTA, CDR2 FQGNSA. CDR3 length: 15 amino acids. V lost 2 bases and J lost 7, with 17 bases in between. The CDR3 here is CASSLSLGASRTQYF. In DNA, the CDR3 is TGTGCCAGCAGCTTAAGTCTGGGGGCTTCCAGGACCCAGTACTTC.

This clonotype was seen a handful of times. The chain combines TRBV11-2 with TRBJ2-7; D is undetermined. CDR1 and CDR2 (germline): SGHAT, FQNNGV. Deletions cut 0 bases from V and 2 bases from J, with 17 bases between. The CDR3 is 17 residues long. The CDR3 sequence is CASSLDPLYTLTYEQYF. The CDR3 nucleotides read TGTGCCAGCAGCTTAGATCCTCTTTACACGTTAACCTACGAGCAGTACTTC.

This clonotype was detected many times. This chain connects TRBV5-1 to TRBJ1-1; D is undetermined. CDR1 is SGHRS, CDR2 YFSETQ, per germline. The CDR3 is 14 amino acids. The V and J ends lost 0 bases and 4 bases respectively, with 10 bases between them. The CDR3 DNA follows: TGCGCCAGCAGCTTGGCCGGCAGTCCCACTGAAGCTTTCTTT. Amino acid sequence: CASSLAGSPTEAFF.

V is TRBV5-1 and J is TRBJ1-2, with D perhaps TRBD1 (6 bases). Germline-derived CDR1 and CDR2 are SGHRS and YFSETQ. V was cut by 4 bases and J by 1 base, with 14 bases left in between. This CDR3 is 15 amino acids long. The CDR3 region is CASSVGTHNNYGYTF. In DNA, the CDR3 is TGCGCCAGCAGCGTTGGGACACATAATAACTATGGCTACACCTTC. The whole variable domain, remainder taken from reference TRBV5-1 and TRBJ1-2, is KAGVTQTPRYLIKTRGQQVTLSCSPISGHRSVSWYQQTPGQGLQFLFEYFSETQRNKGNFPGRFSGRQFSNSRSEMNVSTLELGDSALYLCASSVGTHNNYGYTFGSGTRLTVV.

In this sample, this clonotype turned up a few times. This chain joins TRBV28 and TRBJ2-7; 7 bases line up with TRBD2. Germline loops: CDR1 MDHEN, CDR2 SYDVKM. The CDR3 length is 17 residues. The junction had 15 bases not matched to a gene; V was cut back by 5 bases and J by 2 bases. The CDR3 reads CASSPLTGGLLAYEQYF. The CDR3 bases are TGTGCCAGCAGTCCCTTGACGGGAGGCCTGCTCGCCTACGAGCAGTACTTC.

The chain is built from TRBV11-2 and TRBJ2-1, with D perhaps TRBD1 (5 bases). The V end lost 4 bases, the J end lost 13 bases, and 17 bases lay between the germline ends. The length of the CDR3 is 13 residues. In germline, CDR1 is SGHAT, CDR2 FQNNGV. The CDR3 coding sequence is TGTGCCAGCAGCTCCCCCCAGGGCCTTCGACAGTTCTTC. Amino acids: CASSSPQGLRQFF. The full variable domain, rest sourced from reference TRBV11-2 and TRBJ2-1, is EAGVAQSPRYKIIEKRQSVAFWCNPISGHATLYWYQQILGQGPKLLIQFQNNGVVDDSQLPKDRFSAERLKGVDSTLKIQPAKLEDSAVYLCASSSPQGLRQFFGPGTRLTVL.

The rearrangement joins TRBV12-3 or TRBV12-4 to TRBJ1-2, with D perhaps TRBD1 (6 bases). The CDR3 is 13 residues long. Trimming stripped 2 bases from V and 8 bases from J, with 12 bases between. The CDR3 DNA is TGTGCCAGCAGTTTAAGGGGGTATGGCGGCTACACCTTC. Its protein product is CASSLRGYGGYTF.

This clonotype came up a few times. Its ends do not fully match the called genes, so a read error is possible. The chain has TRBV10-1 and TRBJ2-5; TRBD2 agrees at 10 bases. The germline gives CDR1 WNHNN, CDR2 SYGVQD (reference sequence). There are 15 residues in the CDR3. The CDR3 bases are TGTGCCAGCAGTGCTAGCGGGGGCCTTCAAGAGACCCAGTACTTC. This sequence encodes CASSASGGLQETQYF.

This clonotype was counted between two and nine times. The J gene is TRBJ2-7, the V gene TRBV5-1; 10 bases match TRBD2. V lost 5 bases and J lost 4; bases outside the gene matches: 6. The CDR3 spans 14 residues. Germline V gene sequence: CDR1 SGHRS, CDR2 YFSETQ. The DNA of the CDR3 is TGCGCCAGCAGTCCGGGACTAGCGCAATACGAGCAGTACTTC. It codes for CASSPGLAQYEQYF.

The gene calls are TRBV20-1 and TRBJ2-3, with TRBD1 identical over 9 bases. Germline CDR1 is DFQATT and CDR2 is SNEGSKA (reference sequence). The CDR3 is 12 residues long. The V gene end was trimmed by 3 bases and the J gene end by 7 bases; junction bases not matched to a gene: 2. As DNA, the CDR3 is TGCAGTGCTAGGACAGGGGGTTATACGCAGTATTTT. Its translation: CSARTGGYTQYF.

This clonotype was seen only a few times. This sequence joins TRBV15 and TRBJ1-1, with D perhaps TRBD1 (5 bases). This CDR3 has 14 residues. Per germline, CDR1 LNHNV and CDR2 YYDKDF (reference sequence). V was pared by 6 bases and J by 0 bases, with 11 bases between. The CDR3 protein is CATSTGHMNTEAFF. CDR3 in DNA: TGTGCCACCAGTACAGGTCACATGAACACTGAAGCTTTCTTT. The full variable domain, in which reference TRBV15 and TRBJ1-1 provide the parts outside the CDR3, is DAMVIQNPRYQVTQFGKPVTLSCSQTLNHNVMYWYQQKSSQAPKLLFHYYDKDFNNEADTPDNFQSRRPNTSFCFLDIRSPGLGDTAMYLCATSTGHMNTEAFFGQGTRLTVV.

The J gene is TRBJ1-5, the V gene TRBV2; D unclear. Germline CDR1 and CDR2: SNHLY and FYNNEI. V was clipped by 4 bases and J by 2 bases, with 9 bases between them. CDR3 length: 14 amino acids. The CDR3 loop reads CASSVWDGNQPQHF. The CDR3 DNA reads as TGTGCCAGCAGTGTTTGGGATGGCAATCAGCCCCAGCATTTT.

This clonotype has a handful of counts. The chain joins TRBV12-3 or TRBV12-4 to TRBJ2-3, with D uncertain. V was trimmed by 3 bases and J by 0 bases, leaving 10 bases between them. The CDR3 consists of 15 residues. CDR3 coding DNA: TGTGCCAGCAGTTTCACCCGCCCTAGCACAGATACGCAGTATTTT. Translating gives CASSFTRPSTDTQYF.

This clonotype came up many times. The chain uses TRBV29-1 and TRBJ2-5, with unresolved D. This CDR3 has 10 amino acids. Germline lookup yields CDR1 SQVTM and CDR2 ANQGSEA. Trimming shortened V by 2 bases and J by 3 bases, and 1 base separated the two germline ends. CDR3 in amino acids: CSVEKETQYF. The CDR3 coding sequence is TGCAGCGTTGAAAAAGAGACCCAGTACTTC.

This clonotype has a single count. This chain links TRBV15 with TRBJ2-1; TRBD2 might be the D (7 bases). Trimming cost V 5 bases and J 2 bases, with 13 bases left between them. The CDR3 is 15 residues long. In germline, CDR1 is LNHNV, CDR2 YYDKDF (reference sequence). The CDR3 bases are TGTGCCACCAGCGGGGGGCGGGAGACCTACAATGAGCAGTTCTTC. Amino acids: CATSGGRETYNEQFF.

The gene calls are TRBV30 and TRBJ1-2; possible D gene TRBD1, 5 bases. The V gene's germline CDR1 is GTSNPN and CDR2 SVGIG (reference sequence). Trimming stripped 3 bases from V and 0 bases from J, with 23 bases between. The CDR3 runs to 18 residues. This CDR3 is CAWRGPGFPPLANYGYTF. The DNA of the CDR3 is TGTGCCTGGAGGGGACCGGGATTTCCTCCCTTAGCTAACTATGGCTACACCTTC.

V is TRBV4-1 and J is TRBJ1-2; 9 bases are shared with TRBD1. From germline, CDR1 is MGHRA and CDR2 YSYEKL. Trimming cost V 1 base and J 8 bases; bases outside gene matches: 11. The CDR3 sequence is 16 residues long. The CDR3 here is CASSQVGQGRGIGYTF. DNA for the CDR3: TGCGCCAGCAGCCAAGTGGGACAGGGAAGAGGAATAGGCTACACCTTC.

V gene TRBV29-1 combines with J gene TRBJ2-5; 10 nucleotides align to TRBD1. Germline CDR1 is SQVTM and CDR2 is ANQGSEA. Unmatched junction bases numbered 8, after V lost 8 bases and J lost 5 bases. CDR3 size: 13 residues. CDR3 amino acids: CSTGTGAGETQYF. The CDR3 DNA reads as TGCAGCACTGGGACAGGGGCGGGGGAGACCCAGTACTTC.

The table lists this clonotype with a few counts. At one of its ends the junction is not consistent with the germline gene, which may arise from a read error. This sequence joins TRBV20-1 and TRBJ2-5, with 11 bases fitting TRBD2. Looked up from germline, CDR1 is DFQATT and CDR2 is SNEGSKA (reference sequence). There are 13 residues in the CDR3. The CDR3 nucleotides read TGCAGTGCAAAGAGCCTAGCGGGGGGACCCCTGGACTTC. This gives the protein CSAKSLAGGPLDF.

This clonotype appeared a single time. The chain combines TRBV5-1 with TRBJ2-1; 10 positions agree with TRBD2. The CDR3 covers 14 residues. Trimming cost V 3 bases and J 9 bases; bases outside gene matches: 6. Per germline, CDR1 SGHRS and CDR2 YFSETQ. CDR3 sequence (DNA): TGCGCCAGCAGCTCTACTAGCGGGGCAGGTGAGCAGTTCTTC. Its protein product is CASSSTSGAGEQFF.

This clonotype was picked up a small number of times. V usage is TRBV19 and J usage is TRBJ2-1; perhaps TRBD2 as D (6 bases). V was trimmed by 6 bases and J by 4 bases, leaving 13 bases between them. The CDR3 has 14 residues. The germline V gene encodes CDR1 LNHDA and CDR2 SQIVND (reference sequence). CDR3 protein: CASSLEGYYNEQFF. In DNA form, the CDR3 reads TGTGCCAGTAGCCTGGAGGGGTATTACAATGAGCAGTTCTTC.

This clonotype was seen ten or more times. This chain joins TRBV7-9 and TRBJ2-4, with TRBD2 as a possible D gene (5 bases). Germline CDR1 reads SEHNR; CDR2 reads FQNEAQ (reference sequence). V lost 4 bases and J 1 base, leaving 14 bases between the germline ends. The CDR3 is 16 residues long. CDR3 bases: TGTGCCAGCAGCTCTCTGGACTCCACGGCCAAAAACATTCAGTACTTC. Translation gives CASSSLDSTAKNIQYF.

This clonotype was observed a handful of times. This chain connects TRBV6-2 or TRBV6-3 to TRBJ2-5, with 7 bases lining up with TRBD2. This CDR3 has 16 amino acids. The germline CDR1 and CDR2 sequences are MNHEY and SVGEGT. The V and J ends lost 5 bases and 5 bases, in that order; junction bases with no gene match: 14. The CDR3 region is CASSTLAVARGETQYF. The CDR3 bases are TGTGCCAGCAGTACGCTAGCGGTCGCGCGCGGGGAGACCCAGTACTTC.

The rearrangement joins TRBV13 to TRBJ2-6, with no clear D. V lost 5 bases and J lost 2, with 10 bases in between. The germline V gene encodes CDR1 PRHDT and CDR2 FYEKMQ (reference sequence). The CDR3 extends over 15 amino acids. The CDR3 sequence: CASSGWSPGANVLTF. CDR3 coding DNA: TGTGCCAGCAGCGGGTGGAGCCCTGGGGCCAACGTCCTGACTTTC.

The chain uses TRBV12-3 or TRBV12-4 and TRBJ2-7; 8 bases agree with TRBD1. This CDR3 has 15 amino acids. J lost 1 base, V lost 6 bases, and 8 bases had no gene match. The CDR3 sequence: CASRRARGLSYEQYF. The CDR3 DNA follows: TGTGCCAGCAGGCGCGCCAGGGGGCTTTCCTACGAGCAGTACTTC.